This TCR beta chain was sequenced for a study of blood T cell repertoires in COVID-19. The length of the CDR3 is 16 residues. Trimming stripped 1 base from V and 0 bases from J, with 10 bases between. The germline V gene has CDR1 SGHTA and CDR2 FQGNSA. Seattle cases were enrolled at active infection and followed longitudinally. TCRdb's copy holds only in-frame clones and misses some; the assay was immunoSEQ multiplex PCR. In the table there are 45,000 or so clones, approximately 90% of which are singletons. The receptor comes from a man aged 35 to 55 with COVID-19, enrolled during active disease. Sequencing was done on a sample of peripheral blood. The chain combines TRBV7-2 with TRBJ2-1; D possibly corresponds to TRBD1 (5 bases). The CDR3 sequence: CASSLEGDSSYNEQFF. The CDR3 DNA reads TGTGCCAGCAGCTTAGAAGGGGATAGCTCCTACAATGAGCAGTTCTTC.